A selection of T cell receptor beta chains follows, all from one sample in a study of T-cell reconstitution after alpha-beta-depleted transplantation in children. MiXCR, run by TCRdb on the PCR reads, gives a single entry per CDR3 protein. The sample lists around 230,000 distinct CDR3 sequences; approximately 15% were seen once. Sequencing used PBMCs, mostly from graft donor cells, obtained 360 days after TCRalphabeta/CD19-depleted stem cell transplant. Receptors originate from a male patient between 2 and 10 years old who had a stem cell transplant for acute lymphoblastic leukemia, so the T cells may come from the graft donor. The CDR3 runs from the conserved cysteine through the conserved F or W. A D gene is named only where the DNA matches it firmly. Expanded clones are given a class, and other clones once, few, many or no size at all.

j_call cdr3_length d_call clone_size v_call cdr3_aa cdr3_nt
TRBJ1-1 14 . few TRBV5-1 CASSLGHGATEAFF TGCGCCAGCAGCTTGGGACATGGAGCGACTGAAGCTTTCTTT
TRBJ1-1 13 . . TRBV30 CAWSEGEVTEAFF TGTGCCTGGAGCGAGGGGGAAGTCACTGAAGCTTTCTTT
TRBJ2-5 16 TRBD1 few TRBV5-1 CASSLEGQGLVETQYF TGCGCCAGCAGCTTGGAAGGACAGGGGTTGGTAGAGACCCAGTACTTC
TRBJ1-1 12 . few TRBV6-5 CASRPGIGGAFF TGTGCCAGCAGACCCGGGATAGGGGGAGCTTTCTTT
TRBJ1-4 13 . few TRBV2 CASSGQANEKLFF TGTGCCAGCAGTGGACAGGCTAATGAAAAACTGTTTTTT
TRBJ2-3 15 TRBD2 few TRBV5-1 CATTNSGASTDTQYF TGCGCCACCACTAACAGCGGGGCTAGCACAGATACGCAGTATTTT
TRBJ1-2 14 TRBD1 . TRBV5-1 CASSWGTVNYGYTF TGCGCCAGCAGCTGGGGGACAGTGAACTATGGCTACACCTTC
TRBJ1-1 14 TRBD1 . TRBV20-1 CSALRDRVVTEAFF TGCAGTGCTCTCCGGGACAGGGTCGTTACTGAAGCTTTCTTT
TRBJ1-2 13 TRBD1 . TRBV12-3/TRBV12-4 CASSLRQGDGYTF TGTGCCAGCAGTTTAAGACAGGGTGATGGCTACACCTTC